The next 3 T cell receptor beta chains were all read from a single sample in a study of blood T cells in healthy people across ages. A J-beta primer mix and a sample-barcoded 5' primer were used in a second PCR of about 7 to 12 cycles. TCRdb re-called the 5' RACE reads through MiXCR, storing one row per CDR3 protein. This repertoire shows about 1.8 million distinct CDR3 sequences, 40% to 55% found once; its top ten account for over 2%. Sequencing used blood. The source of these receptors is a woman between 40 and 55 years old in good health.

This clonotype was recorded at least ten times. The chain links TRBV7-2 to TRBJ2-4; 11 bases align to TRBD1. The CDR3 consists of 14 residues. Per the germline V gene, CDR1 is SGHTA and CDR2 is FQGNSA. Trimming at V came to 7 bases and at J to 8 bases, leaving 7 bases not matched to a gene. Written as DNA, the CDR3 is TGTGCCAGCAATGAGGACAGGGGGCGCGACATTCAGTACTTC. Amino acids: CASNEDRGRDIQYF.

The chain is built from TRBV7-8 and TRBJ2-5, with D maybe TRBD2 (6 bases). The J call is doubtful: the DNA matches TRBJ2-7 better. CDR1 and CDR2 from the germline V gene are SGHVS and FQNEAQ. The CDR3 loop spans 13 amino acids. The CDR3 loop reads CASSPFRGNEQYF. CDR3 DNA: TGTGCCAGCAGCCCCTTCCGGGGGAACGAGCAGTACTTC.

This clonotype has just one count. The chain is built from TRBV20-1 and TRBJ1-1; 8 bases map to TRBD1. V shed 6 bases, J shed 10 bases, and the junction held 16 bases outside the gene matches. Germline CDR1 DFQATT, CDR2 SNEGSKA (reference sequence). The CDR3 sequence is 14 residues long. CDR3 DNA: TGCAGTGCCGCTAAGGTGTCAGGGGGCTGGGTAGCTTTCTTT. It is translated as CSAAKVSGGWVAFF.